This entry is about one T cell receptor beta chain. This same CDR3 is encoded by further DNA sequences in the sample. This sample was included in a study of T cell responses to AZD1222 COVID-19 vaccine. The J segment lost 4 bases and the V segment lost 5 bases, leaving 5 bases of the junction unmatched. From germline, CDR1 is MDHEN and CDR2 SYDVKM. This CDR3 is 14 amino acids long. Assay: immunoSEQ multiplex PCR; the TCRdb copy retains only in-frame clones and omits some. The sample yields some 110,000 clones, 80% to 85% seen once. The chain uses TRBV28 and TRBJ1-2, with 9 bases identical to TRBD1. The specimen comprised peripheral blood, sampled on day 0 of AZD1222 vaccination. This TCR derives from an adult in good health. This chain's CDR3 is CASSLGTGIYGYTF. CDR3 nucleotide sequence: TGTGCCAGCAGTCTTGGGACAGGGATCTATGGCTACACCTTC.